This TCR beta chain was identified during a study of blood T cell repertoires in COVID-19. Study information: Sites in the United States, Italy and Spain provided acute and convalescent COVID-19 samples.

The authors' processing: Amplification of reference gene primers provided the estimated nucleated cell counts. Using immunoSEQ multiplex PCR, the repertoire was profiled, and TCRdb retains in-frame clones only, with some absent. For V, J and clone size, that table is used; D and trimming come from the DNA. The data show 200,000 to 250,000 clones, with approximately 90% seen just once and 12% held by the top ten. Germline V gene sequence: CDR1 LGHNA, CDR2 YSLEER. CDR3 length equals 16 residues. V was clipped by 0 bases and J by 5 bases, with 11 bases between them. This receptor was taken from a woman aged 18-29 years who had recovered from COVID-19. The V and J genes are TRBV4-3 and TRBJ1-6, with D maybe TRBD1 (5 bases). Sequencing was done on a sample of peripheral blood. For the CDR3, the DNA is TGCGCCAGCAGCCAAGATGGCGGGACTCATAATTCACCCCTCCACTTT. Its protein is CASSQDGGTHNSPLHF.